The rows below give T cell receptor beta chains drawn from one sample of a study of cytomegalovirus exposure and HLA in healthy donors. TCRdb's table, derived via immunoSEQ multiplex PCR, lists solely in-frame clones and lacks some. The sample has more than 95,000 clones, 64% seen once. Sequences were obtained from PBMCs. These receptors originate from a man aged 55 to 69 in good health and CMV-seronegative. Each CDR3 is given without its conserved first and last residue.

j_call cdr3_length v_call cdr3_aa
TRBJ2-1 13 TRBV7-6 ASSLAFSGSNEQF
TRBJ2-7 15 TRBV28 ASSFTTSGWGVDEQY
TRBJ2-5 12 TRBV10-1 ASSDSLAQETQY
TRBJ2-5 14 TRBV5-4 ASSSRTSGEQETQY
TRBJ2-7 11 TRBV7-3 ASSRTLTGEQY
TRBJ1-2 11 TRBV7-3 ASSLKVGGGYT
TRBJ1-5 12 TRBV6-1 ASRQGVSNQPQH
TRBJ1-2 11 TRBV19 ASSTGANYGYT
TRBJ2-3 11 TRBV5-6 ASSMGRRETQY
TRBJ2-7 12 TRBV7-9 ASSPSGAAYEQY
TRBJ1-2 12 TRBV28 ASSEGAANYGYT
TRBJ1-2 13 TRBV9 ASSVAGTGGYGYT
TRBJ2-7 12 TRBV28 ASSVAQGGYEQY
TRBJ1-4 12 TRBV5-1 ASSLGDADEKLF
TRBJ2-1 13 TRBV29-1 SVVGGLADYNEQF
TRBJ2-3 15 TRBV27 ASSLFPGLAGTDTQY
TRBJ1-1 13 TRBV5-6 ASSFLGQDNTEAF
TRBJ2-1 9 TRBV19 ASIRGFEQF
TRBJ2-1 11 TRBV5-4 ASSLGQDNEQF
TRBJ1-2 11 TRBV7-9 ASTLIGGSGYT
TRBJ2-2 12 TRBV2 ASSLFATPGELF
TRBJ2-7 12 TRBV2 ASSERTRSDEQY
TRBJ2-5 13 TRBV5-1 ASSFSRGGKETQY
TRBJ2-1 14 TRBV4-2 ASSPPGTSQYNEQF
TRBJ2-7 13 TRBV5-4 ASSLDSGRGYEQY
TRBJ2-1 15 TRBV10-1 ASSDLAGSTSYNEQF
TRBJ2-2 14 TRBV28 ASSLILAGDTGELF
TRBJ2-5 11 TRBV6-1 ASGDTGRETQY
TRBJ2-5 12 TRBV29-1 SVEDQGGGLAQY
TRBJ2-7 14 TRBV7-3 ASSFPTSGTLYEQY
TRBJ2-7 11 TRBV27 ASSRTSFYEQY
TRBJ2-2 12 TRBV7-6 ASSLGLYTGELF
TRBJ2-3 14 TRBV7-8 ASSFRTSGSTDTQY
TRBJ2-3 12 TRBV7-3 ASSLWTSLDTQY
TRBJ1-6 13 TRBV9 ASSVDRPGSSPLH
TRBJ2-1 14 TRBV5-4 ASSLAGGATYNEQF
TRBJ1-2 13 TRBV28 ASGDSGVTGYGYT
TRBJ2-3 16 TRBV9 ASSTPPSRGDFTDTQY
TRBJ1-2 10 TRBV28 ASNNRVDGYT
TRBJ1-6 14 TRBV9 ASSVDRVSYNSPLH
TRBJ2-6 15 TRBV23-1 ASSQIGRRAGANVLT
TRBJ2-3 18 TRBV4-1 ASSQDVSRGGSTSTDTQY
TRBJ2-2 14 TRBV7-2 ASSFSGGAYPGELF
TRBJ2-7 13 TRBV7-8 ASSFAQDKGYEQY
TRBJ1-1 12 TRBV6-6 ASSLGQGHTEAF
TRBJ1-4 11 TRBV6-1 ASSEEQTEKLF
TRBJ2-5 13 TRBV7-2 ASSLGGISRATQY
TRBJ2-1 11 TRBV29-1 SAEAGPGNEQF
TRBJ2-5 13 TRBV10-3 AISEWGPSVETQY
TRBJ2-2 13 TRBV5-4 ASSLDRRAGGELF
TRBJ2-2 11 TRBV5-1 ASSLKLPGELF
TRBJ1-1 13 TRBV29-1 SVVGRGEADTEAF
TRBJ2-7 14 TRBV27 ASSLSAGGGEREQY
TRBJ2-1 17 TRBV5-4 ASSQDTLAGTGSYNEQF
TRBJ2-1 12 TRBV11-2 ASSPGLGVNEQF
TRBJ1-5 12 TRBV28 ASRDDTLNWPQH
TRBJ2-2 16 TRBV7-5 VRSLDSSSGLNTGELF